This TCR beta chain was identified during a study of molecular identifiers for immune sequencing clone quantification. Study background: Naive CD8 RNA (20,000 or 100,000 cells) was divided into five aliquots, with four sequenced.

This clonotype has at least ten counts. Library preparation followed earlier protocols using designated TCR primers. TCRdb independently ran MiXCR on the PCR reads; one entry per CDR3 protein. The repertoire consists of about half a million distinct CDR3 sequences, with about 25% occurring once and the leading ten covering approximately 0.76%. CDR1 is SEHNR, CDR2 FQNEAQ, per germline (reference sequence). The CDR3 sequence is 15 residues long. The V end lost 6 bases, the J end lost 0 bases, and 14 bases lay between the germline ends. Sequencing used naive CD8+ T cells from blood, with Jurkat cell RNA spiked in. Described subset: FACS-sorted CD8+CD4-CCR7+CD45RA+ naive T cells. V usage is TRBV7-9 and J usage is TRBJ1-1; no firm D call. The sequence was collected from a human donor in good health. Some libraries in this study had Jurkat cell RNA spiked in. The CDR3 sequence: CASSFTTRMNTEAFF. CDR3 nucleotide sequence: TGTGCCAGCAGTTTCACGACCAGAATGAACACTGAAGCTTTCTTT. The complete variable domain, with remaining parts taken from reference TRBV7-9 and TRBJ1-1, reads DTGVSQNPRHKITKRGQNVTFRCDPISEHNRLYWYRQTLGQGPEFLTYFQNEAQLEKSRLLSDRFSAERPKGSFSTLEIQRTEQGDSAMYLCASSFTTRMNTEAFFGQGTRLTVV.